These T cell receptor beta chains were read from a single sample in a study of Graves' ophthalmopathy and Graves' hyperthyroidism. One entry per CDR3 protein results from TCRdb running MiXCR on the multiplex PCR reads. Of over a million distinct CDR3 sequences in the sample, 35% to 40% were seen once. The sample comprised peripheral blood or thyroid tissue (not recorded which). The receptors were gathered from an adult man with Graves' hyperthyroidism. Each CDR3 is given with its conserved first and last residue. D genes are given only for firm matches. The size entry is marked missing in some rows and otherwise reads once, few, many or a size class.

D gene: NA; clone size: few; J gene: TRBJ1-1; V gene: TRBV5-1; CDR3 protein: CASSRTWDPDSQAFF; CDR3 DNA: TGCGCCAGCAGCCGCACATGGGATCCCGACAGCCAAGCTTTCTTT
D gene: TRBD2; clone size: NA; J gene: TRBJ2-5; V gene: TRBV4-2; CDR3 protein: CASSGGTGTSGRVRETQYF; CDR3 DNA: TGTGCCAGCAGCGGGGGGACCGGGACTAGCGGGAGGGTTCGGGAGACCCAGTACTTC
D gene: NA; clone size: few; J gene: TRBJ1-4; V gene: TRBV7-2; CDR3 protein: CASSLAHRTANEKLFF; CDR3 DNA: TGTGCCAGCAGCTTAGCACACCGGACAGCGAATGAAAAACTTTTTTTT
D gene: NA; clone size: few; J gene: TRBJ1-6; V gene: TRBV10-3; CDR3 protein: CASSYLSAGAHSPLHF; CDR3 DNA: TGTGCCAGCAGTTACCTCTCCGCAGGGGCCCATTCACCCCTCCACTTT
D gene: NA; clone size: few; J gene: TRBJ2-7; V gene: TRBV7-2; CDR3 protein: CASSLRGSDIYEQYF; CDR3 DNA: TGTGCCAGCAGCTTGCGGGGCAGTGATATTTACGAGCAGTACTTC
D gene: TRBD1; clone size: NA; J gene: TRBJ2-5; V gene: TRBV10-2; CDR3 protein: CASSEADRGWEQYF; CDR3 DNA: TGCGCCAGCAGTGAAGCGGACAGGGGATGGGAGCAGTACTTC
D gene: NA; clone size: many; J gene: TRBJ1-2; V gene: TRBV7-2; CDR3 protein: CASSLIQVSYYGYTF; CDR3 DNA: TGTGCCAGCAGCTTAATCCAGGTGTCTTACTATGGCTACACCTTC
D gene: TRBD1; clone size: NA; J gene: TRBJ2-2; V gene: TRBV7-2; CDR3 protein: CASSQDPGQGNTGELFF; CDR3 DNA: TGTGCCAGCAGCCAAGATCCGGGACAGGGGAATACCGGGGAGCTGTTTTTT
D gene: NA; clone size: few; J gene: TRBJ1-1; V gene: TRBV14; CDR3 protein: CASSYSNLGVKRNTEAFF; CDR3 DNA: TGTGCCAGCAGTTACTCGAATCTGGGGGTAAAGAGGAACACTGAAGCTTTCTTT
D gene: NA; clone size: NA; J gene: TRBJ2-5; V gene: TRBV30; CDR3 protein: CAWSAGEETQYF; CDR3 DNA: TGTGCCTGGAGTGCGGGGGAAGAGACCCAGTACTTC
D gene: NA; clone size: many; J gene: TRBJ1-1; V gene: TRBV29-1; CDR3 protein: CSVDRTNMNTEAFF; CDR3 DNA: TGCAGCGTGGACCGAACTAACATGAACACTGAAGCTTTCTTT
D gene: NA; clone size: many; J gene: TRBJ1-1; V gene: TRBV14; CDR3 protein: CASSWDGYTEAFF; CDR3 DNA: TGTGCCAGCAGCTGGGATGGTTACACTGAAGCTTTCTTT
D gene: NA; clone size: many; J gene: TRBJ2-7; V gene: TRBV20-1; CDR3 protein: CSASSSESSYEQYF; CDR3 DNA: TGCAGTGCTAGCTCGTCTGAAAGCTCCTACGAGCAGTACTTC
D gene: NA; clone size: NA; J gene: TRBJ2-5; V gene: TRBV4-2; CDR3 protein: CASSQDEPGGETQYF; CDR3 DNA: TGTGCCAGCAGCCAAGATGAGCCAGGAGGAGAGACCCAGTACTTC
D gene: TRBD2; clone size: NA; J gene: TRBJ2-3; V gene: TRBV29-1; CDR3 protein: CSVEGGKKTDTQYF; CDR3 DNA: TGCAGCGTCGAGGGAGGGAAGAAGACAGATACGCAGTATTTT
D gene: NA; clone size: few; J gene: TRBJ1-1; V gene: TRBV12-3/TRBV12-4; CDR3 protein: CASSPGGLGSFF; CDR3 DNA: TGTGCCAGCAGTCCCGGTGGACTCGGGAGTTTCTTT
D gene: TRBD1; clone size: NA; J gene: TRBJ1-5; V gene: TRBV10-3; CDR3 protein: CASSSTGTNQPQHF; CDR3 DNA: TGTGCCAGCAGTTCGACAGGGACCAATCAGCCCCAGCATTTT
D gene: NA; clone size: once; J gene: TRBJ1-1; V gene: TRBV2; CDR3 protein: CASSEAEAFF; CDR3 DNA: TGTGCCAGCAGTGAAGCGGAAGCTTTCTTT
D gene: TRBD1; clone size: many; J gene: TRBJ1-1; V gene: TRBV10-3; CDR3 protein: CATLDRVGTEAFF; CDR3 DNA: TGTGCCACTCTTGACAGGGTGGGCACTGAAGCTTTCTTT
D gene: NA; clone size: NA; J gene: TRBJ1-2; V gene: TRBV10-3; CDR3 protein: CASSEAFNLYGYTF; CDR3 DNA: TGTGCCAGCAGTGAGGCGTTCAATCTCTATGGCTACACCTTC
D gene: TRBD1; clone size: many; J gene: TRBJ1-2; V gene: TRBV15; CDR3 protein: CATSRSGTDDGYTF; CDR3 DNA: TGTGCCACCAGCAGATCTGGGACAGACGATGGCTACACCTTC
D gene: TRBD1; clone size: NA; J gene: TRBJ2-7; V gene: TRBV20-1; CDR3 protein: CSGGSGTGGSEQYF; CDR3 DNA: TGCAGTGGGGGCTCCGGGACAGGAGGGAGCGAGCAGTACTTC
D gene: TRBD2; clone size: NA; J gene: TRBJ2-7; V gene: TRBV6-2/TRBV6-3; CDR3 protein: CASSYMTSGRLGYEQYF; CDR3 DNA: TGTGCCAGCAGTTACATGACTAGCGGGAGGTTGGGATACGAGCAGTACTTC
D gene: NA; clone size: many; J gene: TRBJ2-7; V gene: TRBV6-5; CDR3 protein: CASSYHVYEQYF; CDR3 DNA: TGTGCCAGCAGTTACCACGTCTACGAGCAGTACTTC
D gene: NA; clone size: once; J gene: TRBJ2-7; V gene: TRBV29-1; CDR3 protein: CSVEVGGAQPQSYEQYF; CDR3 DNA: TGCAGCGTTGAAGTAGGGGGGGCTCAGCCCCAGAGCTACGAGCAGTACTTC
D gene: TRBD1; clone size: few; J gene: TRBJ1-6; V gene: TRBV30; CDR3 protein: CAWRAGGSPLHF; CDR3 DNA: TGTGCCTGGAGGGCAGGGGGGTCACCCCTCCACTTT
D gene: TRBD1; clone size: many; J gene: TRBJ2-7; V gene: TRBV7-2; CDR3 protein: CASSLAGTGRTYEQYF; CDR3 DNA: TGTGCCAGCAGCTTAGCCGGGACAGGGCGAACCTACGAGCAGTACTTC
D gene: NA; clone size: many; J gene: TRBJ1-3; V gene: TRBV10-3; CDR3 protein: CAISERQAEDGNTIYF; CDR3 DNA: TGTGCCATCAGTGAAAGGCAGGCCGAAGATGGAAACACCATATATTTT
D gene: NA; clone size: NA; J gene: TRBJ2-7; V gene: TRBV5-1; CDR3 protein: CASSYTSPGPSYEQYF; CDR3 DNA: TGCGCCAGCAGCTACACTAGCCCGGGCCCTTCCTACGAGCAGTACTTC
D gene: NA; clone size: many; J gene: TRBJ1-1; V gene: TRBV7-9; CDR3 protein: CASSRDTENTEAFF; CDR3 DNA: TGTGCCAGCAGCCGGGACACAGAAAACACTGAAGCTTTCTTT
D gene: NA; clone size: many; J gene: TRBJ1-2; V gene: TRBV7-2; CDR3 protein: CASSQDGGLYGYTF; CDR3 DNA: TGTGCCAGCAGCCAAGATGGGGGGTTGTATGGCTACACCTTC
D gene: NA; clone size: NA; J gene: TRBJ1-1; V gene: TRBV7-2; CDR3 protein: CASSAGGGRGNTEAFF; CDR3 DNA: TGTGCCAGCAGTGCCGGAGGAGGGCGCGGGAACACTGAAGCTTTCTTT
D gene: TRBD1; clone size: NA; J gene: TRBJ1-4; V gene: TRBV3-1; CDR3 protein: CASSGSTGYEKLFF; CDR3 DNA: TGTGCCAGCAGCGGATCGACAGGGTACGAAAAACTGTTTTTT
D gene: NA; clone size: many; J gene: TRBJ1-1; V gene: TRBV19; CDR3 protein: CASSMAGTPIEAFF; CDR3 DNA: TGTGCCAGTAGTATGGCCGGGACACCCATAGAAGCTTTCTTT
D gene: NA; clone size: few; J gene: TRBJ2-2; V gene: TRBV20-1; CDR3 protein: CSALGLNTGELFF; CDR3 DNA: TGCAGTGCCCTGGGACTTAACACCGGGGAGCTGTTTTTT
D gene: TRBD2; clone size: many; J gene: TRBJ2-2; V gene: TRBV2; CDR3 protein: CASNIRQQRGTGELFF; CDR3 DNA: TGTGCCAGCAATATCAGACAGCAGCGGGGTACCGGGGAGCTGTTTTTT
D gene: NA; clone size: few; J gene: TRBJ2-7; V gene: TRBV25-1; CDR3 protein: CASSARQASVYEQYF; CDR3 DNA: TGTGCCAGCAGTGCTAGACAGGCTTCAGTCTACGAGCAGTACTTC
D gene: NA; clone size: many; J gene: TRBJ1-3; V gene: TRBV20-1; CDR3 protein: CSANDGKAGNTIYF; CDR3 DNA: TGCAGTGCTAATGACGGAAAGGCTGGAAACACCATATATTTT
D gene: NA; clone size: many; J gene: TRBJ2-2; V gene: TRBV19; CDR3 protein: CASSFGLLNTGELFF; CDR3 DNA: TGTGCCAGTAGTTTTGGGCTCTTGAACACCGGGGAGCTGTTTTTT
D gene: NA; clone size: few; J gene: TRBJ1-1; V gene: TRBV10-3; CDR3 protein: CAISEPGTQGTEAFF; CDR3 DNA: TGTGCCATCAGTGAGCCTGGGACGCAAGGAACTGAAGCTTTCTTT